This T cell receptor (beta chain) stems from a study of blood T cell repertoires in COVID-19. Study-level information: Sample material is recorded as cDNA or gDNA derived from T cells, B-cell-depleted T cells, or PBMCs.

Across about two dozen US areas, participants ranged in age from about 18 to 89 years. Participants' reported clinical history set cohort assignment. V dropped 5 bases and J dropped 8; count of bases not matched to a gene: 9. The CDR3 runs 13 residues. Germline CDR1 SGHDT, CDR2 YYEEEE. Data came from immunoSEQ multiplex PCR; TCRdb stores just in-frame clones and leaves some out. The sample contains around 450,000 clones, around 90% of which appear only once. The origin of this receptor is a young woman who had recovered from COVID-19. The sequenced sample was PBMCs or T cells enriched from blood (not recorded which). The genes are TRBV5-6 and TRBJ2-7, with 8 bases aligning to TRBD1. The CDR3 coding sequence is TGTGCCAGCAGGGTTAGACAGGGGAGGAAGCAGTACTTC. This gives the protein CASRVRQGRKQYF.